This T cell receptor beta chain is from a study of regulatory T cells in long-lasting Graves disease. Study-wide context: Patients newly diagnosed with Graves' had been on antithyroid drugs for under 3 months.

To make TCR beta libraries, researchers used iRepertoire HTBI primers and Arm-PCR of CDR3 regions. One entry per CDR3 protein, called by TCRdb with MiXCR from the multiplex PCR reads. The table shows some 220,000 distinct CDR3 sequences, with roughly 19% occurring only once. Stated time point: newly diagnosed GD, antithyroid drugs for less than 3 months. Preparation of the TCR library used RNA extracted from PBMCs. It was by American Thyroid Association guidelines that Graves' disease was diagnosed. A blood draw put around 9 milliliters of peripheral blood into EDTA tubes. CDR1 SGDLS and CDR2 YYNGEE come from the germline V gene. This CDR3 is 16 amino acids long. J gave up 1 base and V 0 bases, and 3 bases lay outside the gene matches. The table lists this clonotype with many counts. These same records also appear under a second study, on T cells in Graves' hyperthyroidism and ophthalmopathy. That report adds: Newly diagnosed patients aged 18 to 65 had hyperthyroidism of under 2 months' duration.

Sequencing was performed on peripheral blood mononuclear cells (PBMCs), taken at new diagnosis, from a patient treated with antithyroid drugs. The genes are TRBV9 and TRBJ2-3; 9 bases match TRBD2. The sequence was obtained from a woman aged 25 to 45 with Graves disease. DNA of the CDR3: TGTGCCAGCAGCGTAGGAGGCGGGAGGGGCACAGATACGCAGTATTTT. It is translated as CASSVGGGRGTDTQYF.